This T cell receptor beta chain was sequenced during a study of blood T cells in healthy people across ages. Study background: There was about one barcoded beta molecule captured by template switching per two T cells.

Study-level results: Aged donors had fewer naive CD4+ cells and lower diversity than long-lived donors.

Germline CDR1 is MNHEY and CDR2 is SVGAGI. Deletions cut 2 bases from V and 7 bases from J, with 18 bases between. The CDR3 contains 17 residues. In this sample, this clonotype turned up many times. Its specificity is unknown. Combining a sample-barcoded 5' primer with a J-beta primer mix, a second PCR ran for roughly 7 to 12 cycles. MiXCR, run by TCRdb on the 5' RACE reads, gives a single entry per CDR3 protein. The data hold roughly 900,000 distinct CDR3 sequences, with less than 35% observed a single time. The chain has TRBV6-5 and TRBJ1-6; D unresolved. Sequencing was done on a sample of blood. The TCR originated in a woman of 80 years or more in good health. The CDR3 spells CASSYLTAIGSNSPLHF. The DNA of the CDR3 is TGTGCCAGCAGTTACCTGACCGCTATTGGATCCAATTCACCCCTCCACTTT.